This TCR beta chain was documented in a study of shared clonotypes between healthy human individuals. Looking at the study overall: The study enrolled a couple of women and three men aged 18 to 49.

The CDR3 runs 14 residues. The V segment lost 4 bases and the J segment 2 bases; nucleotides outside the gene matches: 4. Germline V gene sequence: CDR1 SGHRS, CDR2 YFSETQ. A remark on this clone: Its antigen is as yet unknown.

Adult donors, all healthy and HIV-negative, had no recent acute infections or vaccinations. Findings and caveats of the study: Across a few donors, naive CD4 shared roughly 5.1%, naive CD8 more than 3%, memory CD4 more than 2%, memory CD8 about 0.4%.

Assay: immunoSEQ multiplex PCR; the TCRdb copy retains only in-frame clones and omits some. The sample consists of 550,000 to 850,000 clones, 72% of them appearing once. Material for sequencing was memory CD4+ T cells sorted from blood. The subset: CD45RA-negative fraction. This TCR derives from a woman aged 25 to 45 in good health. The J gene is TRBJ2-3, the V gene TRBV5-1, with 7 nucleotides matching TRBD2. CDR3 bases: TGCGCCAGCAGCCCCACTAGCGCCACAGATACGCAGTATTTT. This gives the protein CASSPTSATDTQYF.